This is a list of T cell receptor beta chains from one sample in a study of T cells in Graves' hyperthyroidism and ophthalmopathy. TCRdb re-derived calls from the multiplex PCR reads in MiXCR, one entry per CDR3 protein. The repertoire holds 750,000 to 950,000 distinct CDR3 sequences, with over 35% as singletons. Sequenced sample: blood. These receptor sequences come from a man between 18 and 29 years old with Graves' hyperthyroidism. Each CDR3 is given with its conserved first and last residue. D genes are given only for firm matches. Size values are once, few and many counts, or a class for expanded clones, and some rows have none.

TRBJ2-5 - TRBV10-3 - TGTGCCGTCAGTGAGTCTGGGCTCCAAGAGACCCAGTACTTC CAVSESGLQETQYF
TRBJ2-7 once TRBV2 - TGTGCCAGCAGTTTGGGACCAGACGACACCTACGAGCAGTACTTC CASSLGPDDTYEQYF
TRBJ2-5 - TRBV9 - TGTGCCAGCAGCCAAGCTGGGGGACCGGGACTGGAAGAGACCCAGTACTTC CASSQAGGPGLEETQYF
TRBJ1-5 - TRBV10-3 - TGTGCCATCAGTGAAAGAGGGAGCAATCAGCCCCAGCATTTT CAISERGSNQPQHF
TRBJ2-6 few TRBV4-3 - TGCGCCAGCAGCCAGACGTCTGGGGCCAACGTCCTGACTTTC CASSQTSGANVLTF
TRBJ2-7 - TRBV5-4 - TGTGCCAGCAGCACCGGTTCTGATGGGGCCCCTACGTTC CASSTGSDGAPTF
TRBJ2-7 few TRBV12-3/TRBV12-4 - TGTGCCACAGCCCGAGGGTCAATCTACGAGCAGTACTTC CATARGSIYEQYF
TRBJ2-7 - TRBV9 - TGTGCCAGCAGCGTAGAACTAGCAGACGAGCAGTACTTC CASSVELADEQYF
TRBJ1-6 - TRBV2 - TGTGCCAGCAGTGAAGCAGGCCCCTCACCCCTCCACTTT CASSEAGPSPLHF
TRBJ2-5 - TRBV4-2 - TGTGCCAGCAGCCAAGAAGAGGGGCGAGAGACCCAGTACTTC CASSQEEGRETQYF
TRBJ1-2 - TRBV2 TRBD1 TGTGCCAGCAGCGTGGGACAGGGCTACACCTTC CASSVGQGYTF
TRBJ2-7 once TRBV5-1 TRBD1 TGCGCCAGCAGCTTAACCGGACAGGGTCCTTTCTACGAGCAGTACTTC CASSLTGQGPFYEQYF
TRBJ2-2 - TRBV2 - TGTGCCAGCAGTGATGAGTACACCGGGGAGCTGTTTTTT CASSDEYTGELFF
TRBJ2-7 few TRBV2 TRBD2 TGTGCCAGCAGTGAAGAACTAGCGGGGGGAAGATCCGAGCAGTACTTC CASSEELAGGRSEQYF
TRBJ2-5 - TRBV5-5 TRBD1 TGTGCCAGCAGCGGGATGAGACAGGGCGGAGAGACCCAGTACTTC CASSGMRQGGETQYF
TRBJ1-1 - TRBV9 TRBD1 TGTGCCAGCAGCGTCCATATCGACAGGGTGAACACTGAAGCTTTCTTT CASSVHIDRVNTEAFF
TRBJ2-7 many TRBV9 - TGTGCCAGCTCACCGTGGGCGGGGTACGAGCAGTACTTC CASSPWAGYEQYF
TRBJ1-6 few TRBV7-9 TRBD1 TGTGCCAGCAGCTTGGGTGGACAGGAAAATTCACCCCTCCACTTT CASSLGGQENSPLHF
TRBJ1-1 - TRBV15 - TGTGCCACCAGCAACCAACGGGGGAACACTGAAGCTTTCTTT CATSNQRGNTEAFF
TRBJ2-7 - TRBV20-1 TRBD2 TGCAGTGCCAGCGGGACGAACCCCCTCTACGAGCAGTACTTC CSASGTNPLYEQYF
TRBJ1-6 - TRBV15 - TGTGCCACCAGCAGAGGCAATGGCTCACCCCTCCACTTT CATSRGNGSPLHF
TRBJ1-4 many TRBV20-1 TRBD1 TGCAGTGCTAGAGCGATACAGGGGTCCGGTGAAAAACTGTTTTTT CSARAIQGSGEKLFF
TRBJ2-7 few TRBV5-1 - TGCGCCAGCAGCTGGGACACCCCCTACGAGCAGTACTTC CASSWDTPYEQYF
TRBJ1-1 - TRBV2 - TGTGCCAGCAGTGGGGGGGGATCGAACACTGAAGCTTTCTTT CASSGGGSNTEAFF
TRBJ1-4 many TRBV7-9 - TGTGCCATCGACGGGACTAAGGGTGAAAAACTGTTTTTT CAIDGTKGEKLFF
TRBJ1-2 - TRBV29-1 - TGCAGTACGTGGGGGGAAACCGACCTGTATGGCTACACCTTC CSTWGETDLYGYTF
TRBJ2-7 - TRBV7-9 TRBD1 TGTGCCAGCACTAGACAGGGGCAGGGCGAGCAGTACTTC CASTRQGQGEQYF
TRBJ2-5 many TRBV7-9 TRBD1 TGTGCCAGCAGCTTAGACAGGGGGAGGGAGACCCAGTACTTC CASSLDRGRETQYF
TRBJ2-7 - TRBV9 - TGTGCCAGCAGCACCCCTAAGGGTGGCCGTTTGAGTGGCTCCGAGCAGTACTTC CASSTPKGGRLSGSEQYF
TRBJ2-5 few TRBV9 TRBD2 TGTGCCAGCAGTGACACCTTAGCGGGGGAGAGGGAGACCCAGTACTTC CASSDTLAGERETQYF
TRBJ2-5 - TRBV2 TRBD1 TGTGCCAGCAGTGAGGGTAAGGGGGCAGAGACCCAGTACTTC CASSEGKGAETQYF
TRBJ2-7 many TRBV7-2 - TGTGCCAGCAGCTTAGTGGGGAAAGGGCTTGACGAGCAGTACTTC CASSLVGKGLDEQYF
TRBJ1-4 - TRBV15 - TGTGCCACCAGCAGCGAAGGGGCAAACACCGGGGATGAAAAACTGTTTTTT CATSSEGANTGDEKLFF
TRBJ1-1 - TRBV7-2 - TGTGCCAGCAGCTTGAGGCGTGGGTCCTTGACTGAAGCTTTCTTT CASSLRRGSLTEAFF
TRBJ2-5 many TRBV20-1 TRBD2 TGCAGTGCAAGGGAAAGGACTAGGGGTGAGACCCAGTACTTC CSARERTRGETQYF
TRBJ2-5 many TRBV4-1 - TGCGCCAGCAGCCAAGTGATGTTAGAGACCCAGTACTTC CASSQVMLETQYF
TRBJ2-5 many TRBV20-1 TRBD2 TGCAGTGCTAGAGGGACTAGCGGACCCGGGGAGACCCAGTACTTC CSARGTSGPGETQYF
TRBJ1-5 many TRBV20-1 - TGCAGTGCTAGGATTGGAGGTGGCAATCAGCCCCAGCATTTT CSARIGGGNQPQHF
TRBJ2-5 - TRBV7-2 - TGTGCCAGCAGCTTAGGTCGGACGCGAGCCCAAGAGACCCAGTACTTC CASSLGRTRAQETQYF
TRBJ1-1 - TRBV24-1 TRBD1 TGTGCCACCAGTGACCCTGGACAGGCAGAAGCTTTCTTT CATSDPGQAEAFF
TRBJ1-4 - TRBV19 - TGTGCCAGTAGTCCCAGAAGTACAGGGACAAGGGCAACTAATGAAAAACTGTTTTTT CASSPRSTGTRATNEKLFF
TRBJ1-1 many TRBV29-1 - TGCAGCGTTTTCTTACACGTCGTGAACACTGAAGCTTTCTTT CSVFLHVVNTEAFF
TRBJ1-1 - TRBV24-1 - TGTGCCACCACGACGCAGGGTGTTAACACTGAAGCTTTCTTT CATTTQGVNTEAFF
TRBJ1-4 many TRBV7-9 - TGTGCCAGCAGCTTAGGCGCTGGGGCCGCAGAAAAACTGTTTTTT CASSLGAGAAEKLFF
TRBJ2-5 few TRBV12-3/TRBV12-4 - TGTGCCAGCAGTTTAACTAAGGGGGTACCAGAGACCCAGTACTTC CASSLTKGVPETQYF
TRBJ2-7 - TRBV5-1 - TGCGCCAGCAGCTTGGAGGCAGGGAAGGGCGAGCAGTACTTC CASSLEAGKGEQYF
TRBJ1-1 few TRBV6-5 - TGTGCCAGCAGCCCGGACGGGTTAAGTGAAGCTTTCTTT CASSPDGLSEAFF
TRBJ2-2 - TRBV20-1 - TGCAGTGCTAGTATGGGGCTCGGGGAGCTGTTTTTT CSASMGLGELFF
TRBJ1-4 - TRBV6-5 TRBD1 TGTGCCAGCAGGCTGACAGGGTATGAAAAACTGTTTTTT CASRLTGYEKLFF
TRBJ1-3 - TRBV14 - TGTGCCAGCAGCCACCAGGACACCATATATTTT CASSHQDTIYF
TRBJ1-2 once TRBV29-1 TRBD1 TGCAGCGTTGGCAATTGGGGGACAGGGGATGGCTACACCTTC CSVGNWGTGDGYTF
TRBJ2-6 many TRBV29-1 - TGCAGCGTTGAAGGGGGGACTGGGGCCAACGTCCTGACTTTC CSVEGGTGANVLTF
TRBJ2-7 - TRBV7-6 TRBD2 TGTGCCAGCAGCTTGGTCGGGGGGATAAACGAGCAGTACTTC CASSLVGGINEQYF
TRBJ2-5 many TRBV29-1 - TGCAGCACCCTCAGCAGGGGCGGAGAGACCCAGTACTTC CSTLSRGGETQYF
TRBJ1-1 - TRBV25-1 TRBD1 TGTGCCAGCAGTTTATCACCGGGACAGGGGAGCACTGAAGCTTTCTTT CASSLSPGQGSTEAFF